These 24 T cell receptor beta chains were all obtained from the same sample, sequenced in a study of beta chain features in type 1 diabetes. Whole-study findings and limits: All four CD4+ subsets of Type 1 diabetes patients contained TCRB CDR3s that were moderately but significantly shorter.

What these receptors recognize is not known. Reverse transcribing all isolated RNA meant expressed TCRB transcripts were sequenced. Clones were read by immunoSEQ multiplex PCR, and TCRdb kept only the in-frame ones, dropping some. The data hold a few hundred thousand clones, with approximately 25% observed a single time. What was sequenced was naive CD4+ T cells from blood. Every receptor here comes from a woman aged 25 to 39 with type 1 diabetes.

This clone was found a few times. The genes are TRBV7-2 and TRBJ1-2; D gene ambiguous. Germline V gives CDR1 SGHTA, CDR2 FQGNSA. The CDR3 is 15 amino acids. V was clipped by 1 base and J by 4 bases, with 13 bases between them. CDR3 bases: TGTGCCAGCAGCTTAGTTCGGGATAGCGCCTATGGCTACACCTTC. Translated: CASSLVRDSAYGYTF.

This clone was recorded a few times. This chain uses TRBV29-1 with TRBJ2-7; TRBD1 is a possible D gene (6 bases). The germline V gene encodes CDR1 SQVTM and CDR2 ANQGSEA. This CDR3 spans 13 amino acids. V lost 4 bases, J lost 4 bases, and 14 bases lay in between. DNA for the CDR3: TGCAGCGTTGGCCTTGGGGGCGGATACGAGCAGTACTTC. Translation gives CSVGLGGGYEQYF.

The V gene is TRBV27, the J gene TRBJ2-5; TRBD1 matches 8 bases. The CDR3 runs to 13 residues. The germline gives CDR1 MNHEY, CDR2 SMNVEV (reference sequence). V lost 7 bases to trimming and J lost 5 bases; unmatched junction nucleotides: 6. The CDR3 DNA sequence: TGTGCCAGCACTCCCCCAGGGGGCGAGACCCAGTACTTC. It specifies CASTPPGGETQYF.

This clone was counted only a few times. The chain couples TRBV18 to TRBJ2-7; no reliable D call. The V end lost 0 bases, the J end lost 3 bases, and 9 bases lay between the germline ends. There are 14 residues in the CDR3. Germline V lookup: CDR1 KGHSH, CDR2 LQKENI. The CDR3 DNA reads as TGTGCCAGCTCACCACCAAAGGAGAACTACGAGCAGTACTTC. Translated: CASSPPKENYEQYF.

This clone was counted a few times. This chain uses TRBV5-1 with TRBJ2-1, with 11 bases aligning to TRBD1. The junction had 1 base not matched to a gene; V was cut back by 2 bases and J by 0 bases. Germline V gives CDR1 SGHRS, CDR2 YFSETQ. CDR3 length: 16 residues. The CDR3 nucleotides are TGCGCCAGCAGCTTAGGACAGGGGGCCTCCTACAATGAGCAGTTCTTC. This codes for CASSLGQGASYNEQFF.

This clone was recorded a few times. V usage is TRBV28 and J usage is TRBJ2-5, with a tentative D call TRBD1 (6 bases). Trimming pared 6 bases from V and 2 bases from J, leaving 13 bases between. The germline gives CDR1 MDHEN, CDR2 SYDVKM. The CDR3 spans 14 residues. The CDR3 DNA reads TGTGCCAGCAGGGAGACAGGTCGGCAAGAGACCCAGTACTTC. Amino acids: CASRETGRQETQYF.

The chain joins TRBV5-1 to TRBJ2-1, with 8 bases aligning to TRBD2. Losses at the gene ends were 6 bases for V and 0 bases for J; bases not matched to a gene: 5. Germline loops: CDR1 SGHRS, CDR2 YFSETQ. This CDR3 contains 15 residues. CDR3 in amino acids: CASTVSGSSYNEQFF. CDR3 sequence (DNA): TGCGCCAGCACCGTAAGCGGGAGCTCCTACAATGAGCAGTTCTTC.

The V and J genes are TRBV5-1 and TRBJ2-1; a weak D match, TRBD1 (6 bases). Germline CDR1 and CDR2: SGHRS and YFSETQ. The CDR3 consists of 14 residues. Between the trimmed V and J ends, which lost 4 bases and 1 base, there was a span of 9 bases. The chain's CDR3 is CASSLDRSYNEQFF. The CDR3 nucleotides read TGCGCCAGCAGCCTTGACAGGTCCTACAATGAGCAGTTCTTC.

This clone was seen more than once but under ten times. V gene TRBV29-1 combines with J gene TRBJ2-3, with 7 bases fitting TRBD2. Per the germline V gene, CDR1 is SQVTM and CDR2 is ANQGSEA. V gave up 3 bases and J gave up 1 base; unmatched junction bases: 4. The CDR3 extends over 14 amino acids. The CDR3 DNA reads TGCAGCGTTGATAGTCTAGCGGGCACAGATACGCAGTATTTT. Translating it yields CSVDSLAGTDTQYF.

This clone was detected only a few times. The chain is built from TRBV6-1 and TRBJ2-2, with TRBD2 matching over 8 bases. This CDR3 contains 14 residues. Germline loops: CDR1 MNHNS, CDR2 SASEGT. Unmatched junction bases numbered 3, after V lost 3 bases and J lost 6 bases. The CDR3 sequence is CASSEPGLAGELFF. The CDR3 DNA follows: TGTGCCAGCAGTGAGCCGGGACTAGCCGGGGAGCTGTTTTTT.

The chain joins TRBV4-1 to TRBJ2-7; TRBD1 agrees at 8 bases. The CDR3 length is 18 residues. Germline CDR1 is MGHRA and CDR2 is YSYEKL. The ends lost 3 bases at V and 0 bases at J; junction bases unmatched: 13. The CDR3 DNA reads TGCGCCAGCAGCCAGCCTCGGGACAGGTTCTCAGCCTCCTACGAGCAGTACTTC. This gives the protein CASSQPRDRFSASYEQYF.

This clone came up a few times. V is TRBV19 and J is TRBJ2-1, with 10 bases aligning to TRBD1. Germline V gene data show CDR1 as LNHDA and CDR2 as SQIVND (reference sequence). Unmatched junction bases numbered 5, after V lost 5 bases and J lost 7 bases. CDR3 length equals 14 residues. The CDR3 sequence is CASSFRTGGNEQFF. The CDR3 coding sequence is TGTGCCAGTAGTTTTCGGACAGGGGGGAATGAGCAGTTCTTC.

This clone turned up a few times. The chain has TRBV4-1 and TRBJ2-7; TRBD2 agrees at 8 bases. After removal of 4 bases from V and 2 bases from J, the junction contained 4 bases not matched to a gene. Per germline, CDR1 MGHRA and CDR2 YSYEKL. The CDR3 spans 14 residues. Here the CDR3 DNA reads TGCGCCAGCAGCCTAGCGGGGTCACCCTACGAGCAGTACTTC. It translates to CASSLAGSPYEQYF.

This chain joins TRBV4-2 and TRBJ2-1, with D perhaps matching TRBD1 (6 bases). V shed 3 bases and J shed 4 bases, with 16 bases lying between them. This CDR3 is built from 16 residues. Germline V gene data show CDR1 as LGHNA and CDR2 as YNFKEQ. CDR3 DNA sequence: TGTGCCAGCAGCCAGGCTGTCGGGACAAAATACAATGAGCAGTTCTTC. This translates into CASSQAVGTKYNEQFF.

The sample holds a few counts of this clone. The genes are TRBV6-1 and TRBJ1-2; no clear D. The germline V gene encodes CDR1 MNHNS and CDR2 SASEGT. V lost 6 bases and J 4 bases, leaving 6 bases between the germline ends. This CDR3 is built from 11 residues. As DNA, the CDR3 is TGTGCCAGCAGCCTAACCTATGGCTACACCTTC. Protein: CASSLTYGYTF.

V usage is TRBV19 and J usage is TRBJ2-1; perhaps TRBD1 as D (6 bases). Germline CDR1 and CDR2: LNHDA and SQIVND (reference sequence). The germline V and J ends were trimmed by 6 bases and 7 bases, with 22 bases remaining between them. The length of the CDR3 is 16 residues. Here the CDR3 reads CASRARFRGLGNEQFF. In DNA, the CDR3 is TGTGCCAGTAGGGCCCGTTTCAGGGGATTAGGGAATGAGCAGTTCTTC. The whole variable domain, remainder taken from reference TRBV19 and TRBJ2-1, is DGGITQSPKYLFRKEGQNVTLSCEQNLNHDAMYWYRQDPGQGLRLIYYSQIVNDFQKGDIAEGYSVSREKKESFPLTVTSAQKNPTAFYLCASRARFRGLGNEQFFGPGTRLTVL.

The V call is TRBV30, the J call TRBJ2-3; 8 bases map to TRBD2. V was clipped by 5 bases and J by 5 bases; unmatched bases: 12. The length of the CDR3 is 15 residues. The germline V gene encodes CDR1 GTSNPN and CDR2 SVGIG (reference sequence). The CDR3 protein is CAWGGSGTWLDTQYF. DNA for the CDR3: TGTGCCTGGGGGGGTAGCGGGACGTGGTTAGATACGCAGTATTTT.

This clone has only one observation. CDR3 DNA sequence: TGTGCCAGCAGCGTAGACGGGGGACTCATGAACACTGAAGCTTTCTTT. Its translation: CASSVDGGLMNTEAFF. The V call is TRBV9, the J call TRBJ1-1, with a tentative D call TRBD1 (5 bases). Trimming removed 0 bases from V and 0 bases from J, with 12 bases in between. CDR3 length: 16 residues. The germline V gene encodes CDR1 SGDLS and CDR2 YYNGEE. Full variable domain (rest looked up from reference TRBV9 and TRBJ1-1): DSGVTQTPKHLITATGQRVTLRCSPRSGDLSVYWYQQSLDQGLQFLIQYYNGEERAKGNILERFSAQQFPDLHSELNLSSLELGDSALYFCASSVDGGLMNTEAFFGQGTRLTVV.

This clone was detected a few times. The chain couples TRBV7-9 to TRBJ2-7; the match to TRBD2 covers 7 bases. The CDR3 runs 14 residues. V lost 6 bases to trimming and J lost 4 bases; unmatched junction nucleotides: 9. Germline CDR1 SEHNR, CDR2 FQNEAQ (reference sequence). CDR3 sequence reads: CASSWGGVLYEQYF. In DNA form, the CDR3 reads TGTGCCAGCAGTTGGGGAGGGGTCTTGTACGAGCAGTACTTC.

The genes are TRBV15 and TRBJ1-2; TRBD1 agrees at 9 bases. This CDR3 has 15 amino acids. V lost 1 base to trimming and J lost 8 bases; unmatched junction nucleotides: 8. Germline CDR1 is LNHNV and CDR2 is YYDKDF (reference sequence). Here the CDR3 DNA reads TGTGCCACCAGCAGAGGCGGGGACAGGGCGGAAGGCTACACCTTC. It is translated as CATSRGGDRAEGYTF. Together with reference TRBV15 and TRBJ1-2, the CDR3 gives the full variable domain: DAMVIQNPRYQVTQFGKPVTLSCSQTLNHNVMYWYQQKSSQAPKLLFHYYDKDFNNEADTPDNFQSRRPNTSFCFLDIRSPGLGDTAMYLCATSRGGDRAEGYTFGSGTRLTVV.

V usage is TRBV20-1 and J usage is TRBJ1-1; no clear D gene. V lost 6 bases, J lost 6 bases, and 11 bases lay in between. Germline V CDR1 and CDR2: DFQATT, SNEGSKA (reference sequence). This CDR3 region has 11 residues. This CDR3 reads CSADGVAEAFF. As DNA, the CDR3 is TGCAGTGCGGACGGGGTGGCTGAAGCTTTCTTT.

The chain joins TRBV5-4 to TRBJ1-4; D remains unclear. V shed 0 bases and J shed 7 bases, with 7 bases lying between them. Per germline, CDR1 SGHNT and CDR2 YYREEE (reference sequence). CDR3 length equals 13 residues. The CDR3 region has the DNA TGTGCCAGCAGCTTGGGGCAAAGTGAAAAACTGTTTTTT. Translation: CASSLGQSEKLFF.

The chain joins TRBV9 to TRBJ2-7; D might be TRBD2 (6 bases). This CDR3 is built from 15 residues. Deletions cut 4 bases from V and 1 base from J, with 15 bases between. Germline V gene lookup returns CDR1 SGDLS and CDR2 YYNGEE. The CDR3 region is CASSHGEAESYEQYF. The CDR3 nucleotides read TGTGCCAGCAGCCACGGGGAGGCGGAGTCCTACGAGCAGTACTTC.

The chain has TRBV29-1 and TRBJ1-2; TRBD1 matches 7 bases. The CDR3 contains 13 residues. V trimming: 6 bases; J trimming: 4 bases; junction bases outside the gene matches: 8. CDR1 is SQVTM, CDR2 ANQGSEA, per germline. The CDR3 DNA reads TGCAGCGTCAAACCGGGGACAGCCTATGGCTACACCTTC. Encoded protein: CSVKPGTAYGYTF.